A selection of T cell receptor beta chains follows, all from one sample in a study of cytomegalovirus exposure and HLA in healthy donors. TCRdb's copy holds only in-frame clones and misses some; the assay was immunoSEQ multiplex PCR. The data show roughly 100,000 clones, around 83% seen once. Sequenced input: PBMCs. The receptors were gathered from a female donor in good health and CMV-seropositive. The CDR3 runs from the conserved cysteine through the conserved F or W. The D gene is left open where the match is weak. Some rows mark clone size as missing; the rest say once, few, many or name a class of expanded clone.

j_call: TRBJ1-1; clone_size: -; v_call: TRBV7-8; d_call: -; cdr3_aa: CASSSVQMNTEAFF; cdr3_nt: TGTGCCAGCAGTTCAGTCCAAATGAACACTGAAGCTTTCTTT
j_call: TRBJ1-1; clone_size: once; v_call: TRBV5-6; d_call: TRBD1; cdr3_aa: CASSTSIRGTHTEAFF; cdr3_nt: TGTGCCAGCAGCACTTCTATCAGGGGGACCCACACTGAAGCTTTCTTT
j_call: TRBJ1-1; clone_size: -; v_call: TRBV5-6; d_call: -; cdr3_aa: CASSLGGRTEAFF; cdr3_nt: TGTGCCAGCAGCTTAGGAGGGCGGACTGAGGCTTTCTTT
j_call: TRBJ2-7; clone_size: few; v_call: TRBV6-5; d_call: -; cdr3_aa: CASSFGRGGYEQYF; cdr3_nt: TGTGCCAGCAGTTTCGGCAGGGGAGGGTACGAGCAGTACTTC
j_call: TRBJ1-6; clone_size: -; v_call: TRBV2; d_call: TRBD1; cdr3_aa: CASFGTGANSPLHF; cdr3_nt: TGTGCCAGCTTCGGGACAGGGGCTAATTCACCCCTCCACTTT
j_call: TRBJ2-1; clone_size: -; v_call: TRBV7-2; d_call: TRBD2; cdr3_aa: CASSKRGPTYNEQFF; cdr3_nt: TGTGCCAGCAGTAAGCGGGGCCCAACCTACAATGAGCAGTTCTTC
j_call: TRBJ1-6; clone_size: -; v_call: TRBV6-5; d_call: -; cdr3_aa: CASSYEAGPLHF; cdr3_nt: TGTGCCAGCAGTTACGAGGCCGGACCCCTCCACTTT
j_call: TRBJ2-3; clone_size: -; v_call: TRBV4-2; d_call: TRBD2; cdr3_aa: CASSPTSKGSDTQYF; cdr3_nt: TGTGCCAGCAGCCCGACTAGCAAGGGATCGGATACGCAGTATTTT
j_call: TRBJ1-1; clone_size: few; v_call: TRBV19; d_call: TRBD1; cdr3_aa: CASREGQGGTEAFF; cdr3_nt: TGTGCCAGTAGAGAGGGGCAGGGGGGCACTGAAGCTTTCTTT
j_call: TRBJ1-2; clone_size: -; v_call: TRBV14; d_call: -; cdr3_aa: CASRPLSRRGGKGYGYTF; cdr3_nt: TGTGCCAGCAGGCCTCTGTCCCGGAGGGGTGGGAAGGGCTATGGCTACACCTTC
j_call: TRBJ1-5; clone_size: -; v_call: TRBV28; d_call: -; cdr3_aa: CASSPPRGMGQPQHF; cdr3_nt: TGTGCCAGCAGTCCACCCCGAGGGATGGGGCAGCCCCAGCATTTT
j_call: TRBJ2-5; clone_size: -; v_call: TRBV10-3; d_call: -; cdr3_aa: CAIRTGPQETQYF; cdr3_nt: TGTGCCATCAGGACAGGACCGCAAGAGACCCAGTACTTC
j_call: TRBJ1-2; clone_size: -; v_call: TRBV6-1; d_call: -; cdr3_aa: CASSERPSVYDPQGLGNYGYPF; cdr3_nt: TGTGCCAGCAGTGAACGTCCCTCCGTTTACGACCCACAGGGATTGGGTAACTATGGCTACCCCTTC
j_call: TRBJ2-7; clone_size: -; v_call: TRBV7-9; d_call: TRBD2; cdr3_aa: CASSLGGRAGRYEQYF; cdr3_nt: TGTGCCAGCAGCTTAGGGGGAAGAGCGGGACGGTACGAGCAGTACTTC
j_call: TRBJ2-7; clone_size: -; v_call: TRBV20-1; d_call: -; cdr3_aa: CSLGTTYEQYF; cdr3_nt: TGCAGTCTAGGGACAACCTACGAGCAGTACTTC
j_call: TRBJ2-3; clone_size: -; v_call: TRBV29-1; d_call: TRBD2; cdr3_aa: CSVALLAGGLTDTQYF; cdr3_nt: TGCAGCGTTGCTTTACTTGCGGGAGGGTTAACAGATACGCAGTATTTT
j_call: TRBJ1-1; clone_size: -; v_call: TRBV27; d_call: -; cdr3_aa: CASSFFGRLPSEAFF; cdr3_nt: TGTGCCAGCAGTTTCTTCGGTCGCCTCCCATCTGAAGCTTTCTTT
j_call: TRBJ1-2; clone_size: few; v_call: TRBV2; d_call: -; cdr3_aa: CASSELTGRSYGYTF; cdr3_nt: TGTGCCAGCAGTGAATTAACAGGGAGATCCTATGGCTACACCTTC
j_call: TRBJ2-7; clone_size: -; v_call: TRBV19; d_call: -; cdr3_aa: CASSIAGAYEQYF; cdr3_nt: TGTGCCAGTAGTATAGCGGGAGCCTACGAGCAGTACTTC
j_call: TRBJ2-7; clone_size: few; v_call: TRBV6-5; d_call: TRBD2; cdr3_aa: CASRMTSGGYEQYF; cdr3_nt: TGTGCCAGCAGGATGACTAGCGGGGGCTACGAGCAGTACTTC
j_call: TRBJ2-7; clone_size: -; v_call: TRBV6-1; d_call: -; cdr3_aa: CASCRQLLEYEQHF; cdr3_nt: TGTGCCAGCTGCCGACAGCTATTAGAGTACGAGCAGCACTTC
j_call: TRBJ2-7; clone_size: -; v_call: TRBV7-6; d_call: TRBD1; cdr3_aa: CASSLATGGEQYF; cdr3_nt: TGTGCCAGCAGCTTAGCCACAGGGGGCGAGCAGTACTTC
j_call: TRBJ1-5; clone_size: once; v_call: TRBV2; d_call: TRBD1; cdr3_aa: CASSGQGRPQHF; cdr3_nt: TGTGCCAGCAGTGGACAGGGTCGTCCCCAGCATTTT
j_call: TRBJ2-7; clone_size: -; v_call: TRBV7-9; d_call: TRBD2; cdr3_aa: CASSLLPGTSGGVYEQYF; cdr3_nt: TGTGCCAGCAGCCTTCTTCCCGGGACTAGCGGGGGTGTCTACGAGCAGTACTTC
j_call: TRBJ1-4; clone_size: -; v_call: TRBV7-9; d_call: TRBD1; cdr3_aa: CASSRRPTGGPSEKLFF; cdr3_nt: TGTGCCAGCAGTCGCAGGCCGACAGGGGGACCTAGTGAAAAACTGTTTTTT
j_call: TRBJ2-1; clone_size: -; v_call: TRBV4-1; d_call: -; cdr3_aa: CASSQDGPQVAYNEQFF; cdr3_nt: TGCGCCAGCAGCCAAGATGGCCCACAGGTGGCCTACAATGAGCAGTTCTTC
j_call: TRBJ1-2; clone_size: -; v_call: TRBV7-9; d_call: -; cdr3_aa: CASSLNREFASVYGYTF; cdr3_nt: TGTGCCAGCAGCTTGAACAGGGAGTTTGCGTCTGTCTATGGCTACACCTTC
j_call: TRBJ1-5; clone_size: once; v_call: TRBV18; d_call: TRBD1; cdr3_aa: CASSPGQIDQPQHF; cdr3_nt: TGTGCCAGCTCACCGGGACAGATTGATCAGCCCCAGCATTTT
j_call: TRBJ2-3; clone_size: once; v_call: TRBV14; d_call: -; cdr3_aa: CASSPKGGGTDTQYF; cdr3_nt: TGTGCCAGCAGCCCTAAGGGGGGGGGCACAGATACGCAGTATTTT
j_call: TRBJ2-1; clone_size: once; v_call: TRBV5-6; d_call: TRBD2; cdr3_aa: CASSSGLAVYEQFF; cdr3_nt: TGTGCCAGCAGCTCGGGACTAGCTGTCTATGAGCAGTTCTTC
j_call: TRBJ2-5; clone_size: few; v_call: TRBV10-3; d_call: -; cdr3_aa: CATSTDPPQETQYF; cdr3_nt: TGTGCCACATCGACAGACCCTCCACAAGAGACCCAGTACTTC
j_call: TRBJ2-2; clone_size: once; v_call: TRBV5-6; d_call: -; cdr3_aa: CASSLDRTGELFF; cdr3_nt: TGTGCCAGCAGCTTAGATAGAACCGGGGAGCTGTTTTTT
j_call: TRBJ2-1; clone_size: few; v_call: TRBV5-1; d_call: TRBD2; cdr3_aa: CASSLDWGGEQFF; cdr3_nt: TGCGCCAGCAGCCTGGACTGGGGGGGTGAGCAGTTCTTC
j_call: TRBJ1-2; clone_size: -; v_call: TRBV6-5; d_call: TRBD1; cdr3_aa: CASSYGTEGNYGYTF; cdr3_nt: TGTGCCAGCAGTTATGGGACAGAGGGAAACTATGGCTACACCTTC